This entry lists 6 T cell receptor beta chains sequenced from one sample in a study of T cells of healthy individuals. TCRdb recomputed calls from the 5' RACE reads with MiXCR, one row per CDR3 protein. The sample has 40,000 to 60,000 distinct CDR3 sequences; over 12% are singletons. The receptors were gathered from a human donor in good health.

The V call is TRBV20-1, the J call TRBJ2-7, with 9 bases that match TRBD2. This CDR3 has 15 residues. Trimming took 5 bases from V and 6 from J; bases not matched to a gene: 14. Germline CDR1 reads DFQATT; CDR2 reads SNEGSKA (reference sequence). Written as DNA, the CDR3 is TGCAGTGCTCCCTCCGGGGTAGCGGGAGCGGGCGAGCAGTACTTC. This encodes CSAPSGVAGAGEQYF.

This clonotype was counted many times. The genes are TRBV29-1 and TRBJ2-3; no reliable D call. There are 14 residues in the CDR3. Trimming shortened V by 1 base and J by 2 bases, and 10 bases separated the two germline ends. CDR1 is SQVTM, CDR2 ANQGSEA, per germline. The CDR3 region is CSVEVSRYTDTQYF. The CDR3 DNA reads as TGCAGCGTTGAAGTTTCCCGCTACACAGATACGCAGTATTTT.

In this sample, this clonotype turned up a few times. The genes are TRBV20-1 and TRBJ2-7; TRBD2 matches at 10 bases. J was trimmed by 2 bases and V by 3 bases; bases with no gene match: 4. The CDR3 consists of 14 residues. Germline-derived CDR1 and CDR2 are DFQATT and SNEGSKA (reference sequence). The CDR3 spells CSASPSGRTYEQYF. The CDR3 coding sequence is TGCAGTGCTAGTCCTAGCGGGAGAACCTACGAGCAGTACTTC.

The sample holds many counts of this clonotype. The chain uses TRBV5-1 and TRBJ1-6, with D possibly TRBD1 on 5 matching bases. V lost 5 bases, J lost 10 bases, and 16 bases lay in between. Germline lookup yields CDR1 SGHRS and CDR2 YFSETQ. This CDR3 comprises 14 residues. CDR3 residues: CASSLPKGNSPLHF. Here the CDR3 DNA reads TGCGCCAGCAGTTTACCAAAGGGGAACTCACCCCTCCACTTT.

This clonotype was seen at least ten times. The V gene is TRBV11-2, the J gene TRBJ2-5; unclear D gene. The CDR3 is 13 amino acids. Germline V gene data show CDR1 as SGHAT and CDR2 as FQNNGV. Between the trimmed V and J ends, which lost 3 bases and 1 base, there was a span of 6 bases. The CDR3 region is CASSFNSQETQYF. The CDR3 bases are TGTGCCAGCAGCTTTAATAGCCAAGAGACCCAGTACTTC. Full variable domain (outside the CDR3, taken from reference TRBV11-2 and TRBJ2-5): EAGVAQSPRYKIIEKRQSVAFWCNPISGHATLYWYQQILGQGPKLLIQFQNNGVVDDSQLPKDRFSAERLKGVDSTLKIQPAKLEDSAVYLCASSFNSQETQYFGPGTRLLVL.

This clonotype appeared a few times. This chain joins TRBV6-4 and TRBJ1-1; TRBD1 matches at 11 bases. Germline V gives CDR1 MRHNA, CDR2 SNTAGT. J lost 4 bases, V lost 4 bases, and 2 bases had no gene match. The CDR3 runs 14 residues. The CDR3 sequence is CASSVGTGGTEAFF. CDR3 in DNA: TGTGCCAGCAGTGTGGGGACAGGGGGCACTGAAGCTTTCTTT.